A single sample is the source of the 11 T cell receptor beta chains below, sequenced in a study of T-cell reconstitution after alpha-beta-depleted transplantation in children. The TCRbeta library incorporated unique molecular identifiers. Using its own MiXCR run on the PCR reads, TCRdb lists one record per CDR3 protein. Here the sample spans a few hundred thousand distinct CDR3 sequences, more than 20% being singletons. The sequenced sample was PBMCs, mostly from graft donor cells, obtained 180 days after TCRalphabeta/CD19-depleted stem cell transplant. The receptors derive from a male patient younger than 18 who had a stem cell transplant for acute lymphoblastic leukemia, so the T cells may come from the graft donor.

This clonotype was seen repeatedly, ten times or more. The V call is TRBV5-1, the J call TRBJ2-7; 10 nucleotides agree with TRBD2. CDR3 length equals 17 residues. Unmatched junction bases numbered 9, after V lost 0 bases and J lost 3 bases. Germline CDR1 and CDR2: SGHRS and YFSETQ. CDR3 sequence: CASSLAGMGLAFYEQYF. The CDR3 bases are TGCGCCAGCAGCTTGGCAGGCATGGGACTAGCGTTCTACGAGCAGTACTTC.

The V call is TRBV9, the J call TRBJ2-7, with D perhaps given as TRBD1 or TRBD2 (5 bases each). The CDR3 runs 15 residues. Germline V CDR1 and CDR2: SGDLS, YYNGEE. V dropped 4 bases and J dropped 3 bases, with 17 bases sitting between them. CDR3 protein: CASSLGWGSDYEQYF. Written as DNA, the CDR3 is TGTGCCAGCAGCCTTGGCTGGGGGTCAGACTACGAGCAGTACTTC. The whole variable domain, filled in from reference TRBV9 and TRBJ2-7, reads DSGVTQTPKHLITATGQRVTLRCSPRSGDLSVYWYQQSLDQGLQFLIQYYNGEERAKGNILERFSAQQFPDLHSELNLSSLELGDSALYFCASSLGWGSDYEQYFGPGTRLTVT.

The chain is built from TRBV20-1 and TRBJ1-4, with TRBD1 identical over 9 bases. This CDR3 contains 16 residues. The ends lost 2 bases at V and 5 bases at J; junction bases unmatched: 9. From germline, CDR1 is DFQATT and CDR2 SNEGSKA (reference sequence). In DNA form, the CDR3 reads TGCAGTGCTAGACCGGGACAGGGTCTCCGGAATGAAAAACTGTTTTTT. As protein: CSARPGQGLRNEKLFF.

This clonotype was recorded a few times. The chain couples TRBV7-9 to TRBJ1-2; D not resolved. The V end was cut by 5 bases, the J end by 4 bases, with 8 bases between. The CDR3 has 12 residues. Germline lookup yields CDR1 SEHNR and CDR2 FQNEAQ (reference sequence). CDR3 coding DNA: TGTGCCAGCAGCCCGGGTGGCTATGGCTACACCTTC. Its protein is CASSPGGYGYTF.

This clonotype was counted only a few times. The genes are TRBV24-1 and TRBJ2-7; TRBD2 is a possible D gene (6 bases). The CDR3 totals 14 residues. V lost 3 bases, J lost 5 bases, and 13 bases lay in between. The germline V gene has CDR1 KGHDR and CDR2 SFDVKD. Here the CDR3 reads CATSDAAREDEQYF. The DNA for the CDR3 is TGTGCCACCAGTGATGCCGCCAGGGAGGACGAGCAGTACTTC.

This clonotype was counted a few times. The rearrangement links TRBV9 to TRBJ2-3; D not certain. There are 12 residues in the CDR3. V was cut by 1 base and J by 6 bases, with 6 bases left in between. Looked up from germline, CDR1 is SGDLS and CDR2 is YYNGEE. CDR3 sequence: CASSVSRDTQYF. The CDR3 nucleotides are TGTGCCAGCAGCGTATCTCGTGATACGCAGTATTTT.

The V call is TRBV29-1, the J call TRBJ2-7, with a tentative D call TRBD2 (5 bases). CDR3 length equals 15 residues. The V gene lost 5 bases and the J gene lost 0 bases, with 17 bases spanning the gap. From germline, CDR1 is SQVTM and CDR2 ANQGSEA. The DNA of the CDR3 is TGCAGCGTTCATTCCGAGGGCAGGAGCTCCTACGAGCAGTACTTC. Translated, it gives CSVHSEGRSSYEQYF.

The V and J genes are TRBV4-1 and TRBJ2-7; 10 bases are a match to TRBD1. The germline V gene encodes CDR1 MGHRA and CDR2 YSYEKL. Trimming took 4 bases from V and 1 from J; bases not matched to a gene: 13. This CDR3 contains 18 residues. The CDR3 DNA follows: TGCGCCAGCAGCCTATTCGGGACAGGGGATCTTTTATCCTACGAGCAGTACTTC. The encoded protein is CASSLFGTGDLLSYEQYF.

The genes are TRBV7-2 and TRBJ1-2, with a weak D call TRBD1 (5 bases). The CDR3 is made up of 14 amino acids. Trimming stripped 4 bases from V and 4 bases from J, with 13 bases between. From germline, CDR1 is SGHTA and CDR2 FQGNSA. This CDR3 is CASSSYLRGYGYTF. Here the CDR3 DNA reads TGTGCCAGCAGCTCTTATTTGAGGGGCTATGGCTACACCTTC.

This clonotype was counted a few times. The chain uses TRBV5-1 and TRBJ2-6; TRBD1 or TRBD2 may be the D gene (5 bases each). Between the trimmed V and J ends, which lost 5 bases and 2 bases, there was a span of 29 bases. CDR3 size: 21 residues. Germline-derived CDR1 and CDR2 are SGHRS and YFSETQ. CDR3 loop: CASRGQGLPSLAYTGANVLTF. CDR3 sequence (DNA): TGCGCCAGCAGAGGACAAGGGCTACCTAGCTTAGCTTACACTGGGGCCAACGTCCTGACTTTC.

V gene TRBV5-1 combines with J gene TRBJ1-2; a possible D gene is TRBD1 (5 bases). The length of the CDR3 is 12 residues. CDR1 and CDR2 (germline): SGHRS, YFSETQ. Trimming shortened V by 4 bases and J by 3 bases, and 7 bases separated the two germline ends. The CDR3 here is CASSRDHYGYTF. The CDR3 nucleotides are TGCGCCAGCAGCAGGGACCACTATGGCTACACCTTC.